These T cell receptor beta chains were read from a single sample in a study of regulatory T cells in long-lasting Graves disease. A single record per CDR3 protein comes from TCRdb applying MiXCR to the multiplex PCR reads. The profile shows around 450,000 distinct CDR3 sequences, about 16% of them singletons. The same data also went into a second study, on T cells in Graves' hyperthyroidism and ophthalmopathy.

Sequenced here: peripheral blood mononuclear cells (PBMCs), sampled at new diagnosis, from a patient treated with antithyroid drugs. All receptors come from a man between 40 and 49 years old with Graves disease. Both conserved end residues are part of each CDR3. Each record gives: J gene, V gene, clone size, CDR3 length, D gene, CDR3 protein, CDR3 DNA. The D gene is left open where the match is weak. Clone size is shown for a subset of rows, as once, few, many or a class of expanded clone.

TRBJ2-5,TRBV7-2,many,15,TRBD2,CASSYRLAGQETQYF,TGTGCCAGCAGCTACCGACTAGCGGGACAAGAGACCCAGTACTTC
TRBJ2-7,TRBV6-5,few,15,TRBD1,CASSFTGTGSYEQYF,TGTGCCAGCAGTTTCACCGGGACAGGGTCCTACGAGCAGTACTTC
TRBJ1-2,TRBV28,-,12,-,CASRRQTYGYTF,TGTGCCAGCCGAAGGCAGACTTATGGCTACACCTTC
TRBJ2-3,TRBV20-1,-,16,-,CSARDFLARSTDTQYF,TGCAGTGCTAGAGATTTCCTAGCGAGGAGCACAGATACGCAGTATTTT
TRBJ2-3,TRBV10-3,-,16,TRBD2,CAISGWGKGGTDTQYF,TGTGCCATCAGTGGATGGGGGAAGGGAGGGACAGATACGCAGTATTTT
TRBJ1-5,TRBV2,-,13,-,CASSGAANQPQHF,TGTGCCAGCAGTGGGGCGGCGAATCAGCCCCAGCATTTT
TRBJ2-2,TRBV20-1,-,15,-,CSARRGDLNTGELFF,TGCAGTGCTAGGAGGGGGGACCTAAACACCGGGGAGCTGTTTTTT
TRBJ2-7,TRBV7-9,-,17,TRBD2,CASSPPPRGSPPYEQYF,TGTGCCAGCAGCCCCCCCCCCCGCGGGAGCCCCCCCTACGAGCAGTACTTC
TRBJ2-7,TRBV28,many,12,-,CASSLWNSHQYF,TGTGCCAGCAGTTTATGGAACAGTCACCAGTACTTC
TRBJ2-3,TRBV27,few,16,-,CASSLRRYRITDTQYF,TGTGCCAGCAGTTTAAGGCGTTACAGGATCACAGATACGCAGTATTTT
TRBJ2-5,TRBV7-8,many,14,-,CASSLSWVQETQYF,TGTGCCAGCAGCTTATCGTGGGTCCAAGAGACCCAGTACTTC
TRBJ2-5,TRBV6-2/TRBV6-3,many,13,-,CASSYSSGETQYF,TGTGCCAGCAGTTACTCGAGCGGGGAGACCCAGTACTTC
TRBJ2-5,TRBV29-1,-,13,-,CSVEPGYQETQYF,TGCAGCGTTGAACCCGGGTACCAAGAGACCCAGTACTTC
TRBJ1-1,TRBV11-2,many,16,-,CASSLYSGGLNTEAFF,TGTGCCAGCAGCTTATATAGCGGGGGGTTGAACACTGAAGCTTTCTTT
TRBJ2-1,TRBV7-8,-,17,TRBD2,CASSGPGLAGAGNEQFF,TGTGCCAGCAGCGGCCCCGGACTAGCCGGAGCGGGCAATGAGCAGTTCTTC
TRBJ1-2,TRBV30,many,13,-,CAWSVLHSYGYTF,TGTGCCTGGAGTGTACTCCATTCGTATGGCTACACCTTC
TRBJ1-4,TRBV28,many,14,-,CASSTGATNEKLFF,TGTGCCAGCAGTACGGGCGCAACTAATGAAAAACTGTTTTTT
TRBJ2-3,TRBV29-1,many,15,TRBD2,CSVAGLAGVTDTQYF,TGCAGCGTTGCAGGACTAGCGGGGGTCACAGATACGCAGTATTTT
TRBJ2-7,TRBV2,many,15,TRBD1,CASSELDRVTYEQYF,TGTGCCAGCAGTGAATTGGACAGGGTAACCTACGAGCAGTACTTC
TRBJ1-4,TRBV20-1,many,14,TRBD1,CSANQGGGGEKLFF,TGCAGTGCTAACCAGGGGGGCGGCGGTGAAAAACTGTTTTTT
TRBJ2-1,TRBV28,many,16,-,CASSPNTGLSYNEQFF,TGTGCCAGCAGCCCAAATACAGGCCTCTCCTACAATGAGCAGTTCTTC
TRBJ2-3,TRBV3-1,few,17,-,CASSQQVSTVYTDTQYF,TGTGCCAGCAGCCAACAAGTGTCGACTGTCTACACAGATACGCAGTATTTT
TRBJ2-1,TRBV7-2,many,16,TRBD2,CASSRTSGRAFNEQFF,TGTGCCAGCAGCCGGACTAGCGGGAGGGCATTCAATGAGCAGTTCTTC
TRBJ2-5,TRBV7-9,-,15,-,CASSLALQGGETQYF,TGTGCCAGCAGCTTAGCGCTTCAGGGGGGAGAGACCCAGTACTTC
TRBJ1-5,TRBV20-1,many,16,TRBD1,CSARDEGQGYNQPQHF,TGCAGTGCTAGAGATGAGGGACAGGGGTACAATCAGCCCCAGCATTTT
TRBJ1-6,TRBV5-1,-,14,-,CASSFAVSNSPLHF,TGCGCCAGCAGCTTCGCGGTGAGCAATTCACCCCTCCACTTT
TRBJ2-2,TRBV12-3/TRBV12-4,-,15,TRBD2,CASSLTSGVAGELFF,TGTGCCAGCAGTTTAACTAGCGGGGTCGCCGGGGAGCTGTTTTTT
TRBJ2-4,TRBV20-1,-,13,-,CSAGGTSRNIQYF,TGCAGTGCCGGAGGGACCTCCCGGAACATTCAGTACTTC
TRBJ2-5,TRBV18,few,15,-,CASSPGTGAVETQYF,TGTGCCAGCTCACCAGGGACGGGGGCGGTAGAGACCCAGTACTTC
TRBJ2-7,TRBV5-1,-,15,-,CASTRGGGEIYEQYF,TGCGCCAGCACGAGGGGAGGGGGCGAGATCTACGAGCAGTACTTC